The text below deals with one TCR beta chain. Its antigen is unidentified. This entry belongs to a study of OX40 agonist ivuxolimab in advanced cancers. Profiled with immunoSEQ multiplex PCR; TCRdb holds only in-frame clones, not every one. The sample has more than 40,000 clones, roughly 80% seen once. Baseline was the first blood sampling point, followed by cycle 4 day 1 and cycle 7 day 1. The study's findings and limits: Low normalized T-cell clonal expansion was also seen in some nonresponders. There were, on average, more expanded clones in CD8+ T cells than in CD4+. Among the least clonally expanded were partial responders at 0.1-3.0 mg/kg.

CDR1 and CDR2 (germline): ENHRY, SYGVKD. V trimming: 10 bases; J trimming: 0 bases; junction bases outside the gene matches: 5. This CDR3 has 13 amino acids. J is TRBJ1-1 and V is TRBV10-3; 7 nucleotides line up with TRBD1. This specimen consisted of CD4+ or CD8+ T cells sorted from blood, obtained in a trial of the OX40 agonist ivuxolimab. This receptor was obtained from an adult with an advanced solid tumor such as melanoma, head and neck, liver or kidney cancer. CDR3 amino acids: CASRGQLNTEAFF. CDR3 sequence (DNA): TGTGCCAGCAGGGGACAGTTGAACACTGAAGCTTTCTTT.